This TCR beta chain originates from a study of blood T cell repertoires in COVID-19. Study in general: Sites in the United States, Italy and Spain provided acute and convalescent COVID-19 samples. T cells, B-cell-depleted T cells, or PBMCs provided the cDNA or gDNA that served as material.

Original analysis: Estimated nucleated cell counts came from reference gene primer amplification. Profiled with immunoSEQ multiplex PCR; TCRdb holds only in-frame clones, not every one. V and J calls plus clone size are reproduced from that table; the DNA served to infer D and trimming. Of roughly 96,000 clones listed, about 81% are singletons. The CDR3 runs 16 residues. Germline V CDR1 and CDR2: SGHRS, YFSETQ. Trimming took 2 bases from V and 0 from J, leaving 9 bases between them. The rearrangement uses TRBV5-1 and TRBJ2-6; perhaps TRBD2 as D (5 bases). The sequence was obtained from a man aged 55 to 70 with acute or convalescent COVID-19. The sequencing input was peripheral blood. In DNA form, the CDR3 reads TGCGCCAGCAGCTTCCGGGAATCCTCTGGGGCCAACGTCCTGACTTTC. Protein: CASSFRESSGANVLTF.